The rows below give T cell receptor beta chains drawn from one sample of a study of blood T cell repertoires in COVID-19. Clones were sequenced by immunoSEQ multiplex PCR, and TCRdb holds only the in-frame ones, with some missing. The sample has around 100,000 clones, about nine tenths seen once. Sequenced sample: peripheral blood. All receptors come from a man in his forties or fifties with acute or convalescent COVID-19. Both conserved end residues are part of each CDR3. A D gene is named only where the DNA matches it firmly. Size values are once, few and many counts, or a class for expanded clones, and some rows have none.

j_gene | abundance | d_gene | v_gene | CDR3nt | CDR3aa
TRBJ2-3 | NA | NA | TRBV5-4 | TGTGCCAGCAGCTTGGGAACTAGATCAGATACGCAGTATTTT | CASSLGTRSDTQYF
TRBJ2-5 | NA | TRBD2 | TRBV7-2 | TGTGCCAGCAGCTGGGGACTAGCGGGAGATCAAGAGACCCAGTACTTC | CASSWGLAGDQETQYF
TRBJ2-1 | NA | TRBD2 | TRBV5-6 | TGTGCCAGCACCCTTTTTGAACGGGAGGGCCAGGGAAATGAGCAGTTCTTC | CASTLFEREGQGNEQFF
TRBJ2-3 | once | NA | TRBV4-2 | TGTGCCAGCAGCCCCCACACAGATACGCAGTATTTT | CASSPHTDTQYF
TRBJ2-4 | NA | TRBD2 | TRBV11-3 | TGTGCCAGCAGCTTTGTTAACATAGCGGGGAAGGGCATTCAGTACTTC | CASSFVNIAGKGIQYF
TRBJ1-4 | NA | TRBD1 | TRBV29-1 | TGCAGCGTTACTGGACAGGGGGGGACTAATGAAAAACTGTTTTTT | CSVTGQGGTNEKLFF
TRBJ2-2 | NA | TRBD1 | TRBV11-2 | TGTGCCAGCAGTCCACAGGGGGCAGAGGCCGGGGAGCTGTTTTTT | CASSPQGAEAGELFF
TRBJ1-1 | NA | NA | TRBV5-1 | TGCGCCAGCAGTACCGCCTTGGGAGGGAACACTGAAGCTTTCTTT | CASSTALGGNTEAFF
TRBJ2-1 | once | TRBD2 | TRBV7-8 | TGTGCCAGCAGCCTAGCGGGAGGGCGGGGCAATGAGCAGTTCTTC | CASSLAGGRGNEQFF
TRBJ2-5 | NA | TRBD1 | TRBV7-6 | TGTGCCAGCAGCTTAGACAGTAGACAGGGGTCAAGGGCCCAGACCCAGTACTTC | CASSLDSRQGSRAQTQYF
TRBJ2-3 | NA | NA | TRBV27 | TGTGCCAGCAGCCCCCACCCCTCAGGGGCCCCTGGCACAGATACGCAGTATTTT | CASSPHPSGAPGTDTQYF
TRBJ2-7 | NA | TRBD2 | TRBV7-2 | TGTGCCAGCAGCTTAGAGGGGACTAGTCTGATGTACTTC | CASSLEGTSLMYF
TRBJ2-7 | NA | TRBD1 | TRBV19 | TGTGCCAGTAGTGCCTCGGGACAGGGACTCTTCTACGAGCAGTACTTC | CASSASGQGLFYEQYF
TRBJ2-3 | NA | NA | TRBV10-2 | TGCGCCAGCAGTCAAAGGACCAACGGGAAAGATACGCAGTATTTT | CASSQRTNGKDTQYF
TRBJ2-7 | NA | TRBD1 | TRBV6-5 | TGTGCCAGCAGTTACTCGGGACAGGGGATTTACGAGCAGTACTTC | CASSYSGQGIYEQYF
TRBJ1-1 | NA | TRBD1 | TRBV12-3/TRBV12-4 | TGTGCCAGCAGTGGGACAGGAGAAAAAGCTTTCTTT | CASSGTGEKAFF
TRBJ2-7 | NA | NA | TRBV5-6 | TGTGCCAGCAGCTTGGGTGGGACACCGTTCTACGAGCAGTACTTC | CASSLGGTPFYEQYF